This entry lists 22 T cell receptor beta chains sequenced from one sample in a study of OX40 agonist ivuxolimab in advanced cancers. Clones were sequenced by immunoSEQ multiplex PCR, and TCRdb holds only the in-frame ones, with some missing. The data show tens of thousands of clones, roughly nine tenths seen once. The sequencing here drew on CD4+ or CD8+ T cells sorted from blood, taken in a trial of the OX40 agonist ivuxolimab. The receptors shown here come from an adult with an advanced solid tumor such as melanoma, head and neck, liver or kidney cancer.

The V and J genes are TRBV2 and TRBJ2-1; D is uncertain. Germline assignment: CDR1 SNHLY and CDR2 FYNNEI. The CDR3 consists of 12 residues. Trimming left V 6 bases short and J 7 bases short, with 10 bases between. CDR3 loop: CASRGQWNEQFF. For the CDR3, the DNA is TGTGCCAGCAGGGGCCAGTGGAATGAGCAGTTCTTC.

This chain connects TRBV18 to TRBJ1-6, with D hard to call. Trimming stripped 2 bases from V and 7 bases from J, with 6 bases between. The CDR3 length is 13 residues. Germline CDR1 is KGHSH and CDR2 is LQKENI. CDR3 loop: CASSPTANSPLHF. The CDR3, as DNA: TGTGCCAGCTCACCAACCGCCAATTCACCCCTCCACTTT.

This chain joins TRBV19 and TRBJ1-3; D is possibly TRBD1 (6 bases). V was shortened by 9 bases and J by 3 bases, with 15 bases between the two germline ends. This CDR3 spans 14 amino acids. From germline, CDR1 is LNHDA and CDR2 SQIVND (reference sequence). The CDR3 DNA is TGTGCCAGCACTCCGGGGGCTCTTGGAAACACCATATATTTT. Encoded protein: CASTPGALGNTIYF. Variable domain in full (rest from reference TRBV19 and TRBJ1-3): DGGITQSPKYLFRKEGQNVTLSCEQNLNHDAMYWYRQDPGQGLRLIYYSQIVNDFQKGDIAEGYSVSREKKESFPLTVTSAQKNPTAFYLCASTPGALGNTIYFGEGSWLTVV.

The V and J genes are TRBV19 and TRBJ1-2, with TRBD1 matching 8 bases. The CDR3 is 15 amino acids. The V gene end was trimmed by 1 base and the J gene end by 0 bases; junction bases not matched to a gene: 1. CDR1 is LNHDA and CDR2 is SQIVND in the germline V gene (reference sequence). The CDR3 is CASSIGQGTNYGYTF. CDR3 nucleotide sequence: TGTGCCAGTAGTATAGGACAGGGGACTAACTATGGCTACACCTTC.

The chain combines TRBV7-9 with TRBJ1-2; D unclear. The CDR3 contains 13 residues. Germline assignment: CDR1 SEHNR and CDR2 FQNEAQ (reference sequence). Trimming took off 3 bases at V and 8 bases at J, with 13 bases between the two ends. The CDR3: CASSFEDGRGYTF. CDR3 sequence (DNA): TGTGCCAGCAGCTTCGAGGACGGGAGAGGCTACACCTTC.

CDR3 sequence (DNA): TGCGCCAGCAGCTCGATTGGACAGGGTTCATCCTACGAGCAGTACTTC. As protein: CASSSIGQGSSYEQYF. The chain employs TRBV5-1 and TRBJ2-7; 8 bases align to TRBD1. Losses at the gene ends were 3 bases for V and 1 base for J; bases not matched to a gene: 9. From germline, CDR1 is SGHRS and CDR2 YFSETQ. The CDR3 totals 16 residues.

This chain uses TRBV30 with TRBJ1-5; no definite D call. CDR3 length: 16 residues. V dropped 0 bases and J dropped 1 base, with 13 bases sitting between them. The V gene's germline CDR1 is GTSNPN and CDR2 SVGIG (reference sequence). In DNA, the CDR3 is TGTGCCTGGAGTGTCCTCGGGCTGGGGAGCAATCAGCCCCAGCATTTT. Encoded protein: CAWSVLGLGSNQPQHF. Filled out from reference TRBV30 and TRBJ1-5, the complete variable domain reads SQTIHQWPATLVQPVGSPLSLECTVEGTSNPNLYWYRQAAGRGLQLLFYSVGIGQISSEVPQNLSASRPQDRQFILSSKKLLLSDSGFYLCAWSVLGLGSNQPQHFGDGTRLSIL.

The chain uses TRBV7-8 and TRBJ1-5; the D gene is possibly TRBD1 (5 bases). CDR1 is SGHVS, CDR2 FQNEAQ, per germline. The CDR3 is 15 amino acids. V dropped 1 base and J dropped 4 bases, with 11 bases sitting between them. In DNA, the CDR3 is TGTGCCAGCAGCTTAGACGACAGTAGGAATCAGCCCCAGCATTTT. It specifies CASSLDDSRNQPQHF. The variable domain in full, with the rest retrieved from reference TRBV7-8 and TRBJ1-5, is GAGVSQSPRYKVAKRGQDVALRCDPISGHVSLFWYQQALGQGPEFLTYFQNEAQLDKSGLPSDRFFAERPEGSVSTLKIQRTQQEDSAVYLCASSLDDSRNQPQHFGDGTRLSIL.

V and J are TRBV21-1 and TRBJ2-7; the table's D call of TRBD1 was not tested on the DNA. TRBV21-1 is an annotated pseudogene. The length of the CDR3 is 14 residues. Here the CDR3 reads CASSRKTDFYEQYF. CDR3 nucleotide sequence: TGTGCCAGCAGCCGTAAGACAGATTTCTACGAGCAGTACTTC.

The chain combines TRBV7-6 with TRBJ2-1; the D gene is possibly TRBD2 (5 bases). The V and J ends lost 1 base and 14 bases respectively, with 18 bases between them. CDR1 and CDR2 (germline): SGHVS, FNYEAQ. This CDR3 contains 14 residues. CDR3 bases: TGTGCCAGCAGCTTAGAAGTCAGGAGGCCCCCGGAGTTCTTC. Translating gives CASSLEVRRPPEFF.

V is TRBV12-5 and J is TRBJ2-1; 10 bases line up with TRBD2. The germline V gene encodes CDR1 LGHNT and CDR2 FRNRAP. The junction had 7 bases not matched to a gene; V was cut back by 2 bases and J by 3 bases. There are 17 residues in the CDR3. The CDR3 reads CASGLRVAGGLYNEQFF. CDR3 sequence (DNA): TGTGCTAGTGGTTTGCGGGTAGCGGGGGGACTCTACAATGAGCAGTTCTTC.

The J gene is TRBJ1-6, the V gene TRBV29-1; a weak D match, TRBD1 (6 bases). V was clipped by 7 bases and J by 7 bases, with 11 bases between them. The CDR3 contains 12 residues. Per germline, CDR1 SQVTM and CDR2 ANQGSEA. The CDR3 DNA sequence: TGCAGCGCGGGACACCGGAATTCACCCCTCCACTTT. Encoded protein: CSAGHRNSPLHF.

The chain is built from TRBV6-1 and TRBJ2-1; D unclear. This CDR3 is built from 11 residues. V was shortened by 8 bases and J by 10 bases, with 12 bases between the two germline ends. Germline CDR1 is MNHNS and CDR2 is SASEGT. As DNA, the CDR3 is TGTGCCAGCCTACTCAGACAAGAGCAGTTCTTC. Amino acid sequence: CASLLRQEQFF.

The V call is TRBV6-1, the J call TRBJ1-6; no clear D. CDR1 and CDR2 (germline): MNHNS, SASEGT. Trimming took 7 bases from V and 8 from J, leaving 6 bases between them. CDR3 length equals 11 residues. The CDR3, as DNA: TGTGCCAGCACGCGGGATTCACCCCTCCACTTT. It specifies CASTRDSPLHF.

This clone was seen only once. The gene calls are TRBV5-1 and TRBJ1-2; D gene unclear. This CDR3 is 14 amino acids long. CDR1 is SGHRS and CDR2 is YFSETQ in the germline V gene. The ends were cut back, 0 bases at V and 3 bases at J, with 9 bases in the middle. DNA of the CDR3: TGCGCCAGCAGCTTGGGACGCCCTGACTATGGCTACACCTTC. Amino acid sequence: CASSLGRPDYGYTF.

The rearrangement uses TRBV10-1 and TRBJ2-1, with TRBD2 matching 11 bases. After removal of 5 bases from V and 2 bases from J, the junction contained 5 bases not matched to a gene. CDR1 WNHNN and CDR2 SYGVQD come from the germline V gene (reference sequence). The CDR3 has 16 amino acids. CDR3: CASSSLAGGAYNEQFF. For the CDR3, the DNA is TGCGCCAGCAGTTCCCTAGCGGGAGGAGCCTACAATGAGCAGTTCTTC.

The CDR3 here is CSVEAERGRSETQYF. The CDR3 coding sequence is TGCAGCGTTGAAGCGGAGAGAGGGAGGTCGGAGACCCAGTACTTC. V usage is TRBV29-1 and J usage is TRBJ2-5; tentative D call: TRBD2 (6 bases). Germline CDR1 reads SQVTM; CDR2 reads ANQGSEA. This CDR3 spans 15 amino acids. V lost 1 base and J 5 bases, leaving 17 bases between the germline ends.

The J gene is TRBJ2-7, the V gene TRBV30, with unresolved D. Trimming removed 5 bases from V and 3 bases from J, with 11 bases in between. The CDR3 sequence is 12 residues long. Germline assignment: CDR1 GTSNPN and CDR2 SVGIG (reference sequence). The CDR3 protein is CAWDVGGYEQYF. Here the CDR3 DNA reads TGTGCCTGGGATGTCGGCGGCTACGAGCAGTACTTC.

The chain links TRBV5-4 to TRBJ1-4; D is perhaps TRBD1 (6 bases). V gave up 4 bases and J gave up 7 bases, with 8 bases separating them. The CDR3 consists of 12 residues. Germline-derived CDR1 and CDR2 are SGHNT and YYREEE (reference sequence). The CDR3 sequence is CASSPRGEKLFF. CDR3 nucleotides: TGTGCCAGCAGCCCCAGGGGTGAAAAACTGTTTTTT. Drawing the rest from reference TRBV5-4 and TRBJ1-4, the complete variable domain is ETGVTQSPTHLIKTRGQQVTLRCSSQSGHNTVSWYQQALGQGPQFIFQYYREEENGRGNFPPRFSGLQFPNYSSELNVNALELDDSALYLCASSPRGEKLFFGSGTQLSVL.

The chain has TRBV28 and TRBJ1-5, with a tentative D call TRBD1 (5 bases). From germline, CDR1 is MDHEN and CDR2 SYDVKM. The CDR3 loop spans 18 amino acids. The ends were cut back, 6 bases at V and 0 bases at J, with 21 bases in the middle. The CDR3 sequence is CASSNHVGQGVSNQPQHF. The CDR3 DNA sequence: TGTGCCAGCAGCAACCACGTGGGGCAGGGCGTTAGCAATCAGCCCCAGCATTTT.

The sample holds one count of this clone. J is TRBJ1-3 and V is TRBV9; 9 positions match TRBD1. With 4 bases clipped from V and 4 bases from J, the junction kept 9 bases outside the gene matches. The V gene's germline CDR1 is SGDLS and CDR2 YYNGEE. The CDR3 length is 16 residues. CDR3: CASSSPGQGSGNTIYF. DNA of the CDR3: TGTGCCAGCAGCTCCCCGGGACAGGGATCAGGAAACACCATATATTTT.

This chain joins TRBV5-4 and TRBJ2-1; D gene unclear. Germline CDR1 is SGHNT and CDR2 is YYREEE (reference sequence). Trimming removed 1 base from V and 0 bases from J, with 8 bases in between. The CDR3 covers 15 residues. The CDR3 DNA reads as TGTGCCAGCAGCTTGTACTCTTACTCCTACAATGAGCAGTTCTTC. Residues: CASSLYSYSYNEQFF. Full variable domain (rest looked up from reference TRBV5-4 and TRBJ2-1): ETGVTQSPTHLIKTRGQQVTLRCSSQSGHNTVSWYQQALGQGPQFIFQYYREEENGRGNFPPRFSGLQFPNYSSELNVNALELDDSALYLCASSLYSYSYNEQFFGPGTRLTVL.